Each of the 16 T cell receptor beta chains below was sequenced from the same sample in a study of blood T cell repertoires in COVID-19. Only in-frame clones appear in the TCRdb table, and some are missing; sequencing was by immunoSEQ multiplex PCR. The sample has tens of thousands of clones, approximately 82% seen once. The sequencing sample was made of peripheral blood. Source of these receptors: a human donor in a cohort sampled during active COVID-19.

The chain couples TRBV5-1 to TRBJ2-5, with unresolved D. Germline-derived CDR1 and CDR2 are SGHRS and YFSETQ. The CDR3 covers 14 residues. V shed 4 bases and J shed 4 bases, with 14 bases lying between them. CDR3 in DNA: TGCGCCAGCAGCCTGTCCGGTTTTGGAGAGACCCAGTACTTC. This encodes CASSLSGFGETQYF.

V and J are TRBV7-2 and TRBJ1-6; D is possibly TRBD1 (6 bases). V was clipped by 2 bases and J by 7 bases, with 9 bases between them. The CDR3 covers 14 residues. Looked up from germline, CDR1 is SGHTA and CDR2 is FQGNSA. In DNA, the CDR3 is TGTGCCAGCAGCTTAAGACAGGCCAATTCACCCCTCCACTTT. Protein sequence: CASSLRQANSPLHF.

This sequence joins TRBV9 and TRBJ1-2; D may be TRBD1 (5 bases). V was clipped by 2 bases and J by 8 bases, with 22 bases between them. This CDR3 contains 16 residues. CDR1 and CDR2 from the germline V gene are SGDLS and YYNGEE. The CDR3 coding sequence is TGTGCCAGCAGCGTCTCTCCGCGTCGGGGGTTCGAGGGCTACACCTTC. The encoded protein is CASSVSPRRGFEGYTF. The variable domain in full, completed from reference TRBV9 and TRBJ1-2, reads DSGVTQTPKHLITATGQRVTLRCSPRSGDLSVYWYQQSLDQGLQFLIQYYNGEERAKGNILERFSAQQFPDLHSELNLSSLELGDSALYFCASSVSPRRGFEGYTFGSGTRLTVV.

The V and J genes are TRBV5-1 and TRBJ2-7, with 11 bases that match TRBD2. Germline V lookup: CDR1 SGHRS, CDR2 YFSETQ. CDR3 length equals 17 residues. V was pared by 1 base and J by 3 bases, with 9 bases of the junction left unmatched. CDR3: CASSLWLAGGSNYEQYF. Written as DNA, the CDR3 is TGCGCCAGCAGCTTGTGGCTAGCGGGGGGTTCAAACTACGAGCAGTACTTC. Full variable domain (rest looked up from reference TRBV5-1 and TRBJ2-7): KAGVTQTPRYLIKTRGQQVTLSCSPISGHRSVSWYQQTPGQGLQFLFEYFSETQRNKGNFPGRFSGRQFSNSRSEMNVSTLELGDSALYLCASSLWLAGGSNYEQYFGPGTRLTVT.

The rearrangement joins TRBV5-1 to TRBJ1-1; D is possibly TRBD1 (5 bases). This CDR3 has 15 residues. CDR1 SGHRS and CDR2 YFSETQ come from the germline V gene. The V and J ends lost 1 base and 5 bases respectively, with 15 bases between them. CDR3 amino acids: CASSLNGGTLTEAFF. As DNA, the CDR3 is TGCGCCAGCAGCTTGAATGGGGGGACGTTAACTGAAGCTTTCTTT.

On this clone itself: This specimen includes other DNA sequences encoding the same CDR3. The chain carries TRBV2 and TRBJ2-7; weak D call: TRBD1 (6 bases). This CDR3 is 14 amino acids long. Germline V gives CDR1 SNHLY, CDR2 FYNNEI. V lost 8 bases, J lost 1 base, and 15 bases lay in between. The CDR3 loop reads CASSGQPRSYEQYF. In DNA form, the CDR3 reads TGTGCCAGCTCAGGACAGCCGAGATCCTACGAGCAGTACTTC.

The chain uses TRBV27 and TRBJ2-6; D call uncertain. This CDR3 spans 16 amino acids. With 2 bases removed from V and 4 bases from J, the gap between germline ends came to 12 bases. The germline V gene has CDR1 MNHEY and CDR2 SMNVEV (reference sequence). DNA of the CDR3: TGTGCCAGCAGTTTAGTCTCTCTTTCCGGGGCCAACGTCCTGACTTTC. This codes for CASSLVSLSGANVLTF.

The gene calls are TRBV4-1 and TRBJ2-7; D is possibly TRBD1 (7 bases). Germline V gene data show CDR1 as MGHRA and CDR2 as YSYEKL. V shed 2 bases and J shed 4 bases, with 24 bases lying between them. This CDR3 contains 18 residues. The CDR3 protein is CASSQPGAGKGAVYEQYF. CDR3 sequence (DNA): TGCGCCAGCAGCCAACCTGGCGCGGGAAAGGGGGCAGTTTACGAGCAGTACTTC.

The gene calls are TRBV19 and TRBJ2-1; possibly TRBD2 for D (5 bases). The CDR3 is made up of 13 amino acids. Trimming pared 8 bases from V and 4 bases from J, leaving 12 bases between. Germline values: CDR1 LNHDA, CDR2 SQIVND (reference sequence). The CDR3 bases are TGTGCCAGTTCGTTGACTAAATACAATGAGCAGTTCTTC. It translates to CASSLTKYNEQFF.

There are a few counts of this clone. V usage is TRBV7-9 and J usage is TRBJ1-1; no reliable D call. CDR3 length: 13 amino acids. V was pared by 2 bases and J by 5 bases, with 9 bases between. The germline V gene has CDR1 SEHNR and CDR2 FQNEAQ (reference sequence). CDR3 bases: TGTGCCAGCAGCTTACTAACTGATACTGAAGCTTTCTTT. It translates to CASSLLTDTEAFF.

The V call is TRBV10-3, the J call TRBJ2-7; tentatively, D is TRBD2 (6 bases). The germline gives CDR1 ENHRY, CDR2 SYGVKD. The CDR3 has 14 residues. Deletions cut 4 bases from V and 2 bases from J, with 12 bases between. The CDR3 nucleotides read TGTGCCATCAGTGGGGGGGAAGAGGCCTACGAGCAGTACTTC. It encodes CAISGGEEAYEQYF.

The chain employs TRBV7-9 and TRBJ2-7, with D perhaps TRBD2 (5 bases). V shed 4 bases and J shed 3 bases, with 10 bases lying between them. The CDR3 covers 13 residues. Looked up from germline, CDR1 is SEHNR and CDR2 is FQNEAQ (reference sequence). The CDR3 DNA is TGTGCCAGCAGCTACTTGGGAGTCTACGAGCAGTACTTC. The encoded protein is CASSYLGVYEQYF.

The chain uses TRBV28 and TRBJ1-2; 9 bases agree with TRBD1. The V gene end was trimmed by 5 bases and the J gene end by 7 bases; junction bases not matched to a gene: 11. CDR3 length: 15 residues. Germline CDR1 MDHEN, CDR2 SYDVKM. As DNA, the CDR3 is TGTGCCAGCAGTCCCGGGACAGGGAGGGTATTTGGCTACACCTTC. It encodes CASSPGTGRVFGYTF.

This chain joins TRBV7-9 and TRBJ1-3, with D perhaps matching TRBD1 (6 bases). The V gene's germline CDR1 is SEHNR and CDR2 FQNEAQ (reference sequence). This CDR3 is built from 16 residues. V lost 1 base and J lost 4, with 14 bases in between. CDR3 sequence (DNA): TGTGCCAGCAGCTTAGGTCAGGGGTCGGTCGGAAACACCATATATTTT. Protein: CASSLGQGSVGNTIYF.

The chain employs TRBV24-1 and TRBJ1-2; TRBD1 aligns across 7 bases. CDR1 is KGHDR and CDR2 is SFDVKD in the germline V gene. The CDR3 consists of 15 residues. V dropped 0 bases and J dropped 2; count of bases not matched to a gene: 2. This CDR3 reads CATSDLKQGNYGYTF. The CDR3 DNA sequence: TGTGCCACCAGTGATTTGAAACAGGGGAACTATGGCTACACCTTC.

The gene calls are TRBV6-5 and TRBJ1-2; D gene uncertain. Germline loops: CDR1 MNHEY, CDR2 SVGAGI. V lost 2 bases and J lost 0, with 10 bases in between. The CDR3 contains 15 residues. In nucleotides, the CDR3 is TGTGCCAGCAGTTACCGGTGGGGAGCTAACTATGGCTACACCTTC. Translating it yields CASSYRWGANYGYTF.